Listed here are 30 T cell receptor beta chains from one sample, sequenced in a study of shared clonotypes between healthy human individuals. Generated by immunoSEQ multiplex PCR, the TCRdb table keeps only in-frame clones and is missing some. Found here are around 1.9 million clones, just over 90% of them singletons; the top ten hold around 1.8%. It was CD45RO-negative cells, positively selected for CCR7, that made up naive CD8 cells, with terminally differentiated effector memory CD45RA+ cells excluded. The material sequenced was naive CD8+ T cells from PBMCs. The origin of the receptors is a man between 18 and 29 years old in good health. Some clones in this sample may be carry-over from other donors' samples.

The CDR3 spells CASIPKAADTQYF. The CDR3 region has the DNA TGTGCCAGCATCCCGAAGGCCGCGGATACGCAGTATTTT. The chain has TRBV2 and TRBJ2-3; D is uncertain. The germline gives CDR1 SNHLY, CDR2 FYNNEI. This CDR3 is built from 13 residues. Trimming pared 7 bases from V and 6 bases from J, leaving 14 bases between.

The genes are TRBV2 and TRBJ2-1; 9 nucleotides align to TRBD2. Losses at the gene ends were 3 bases for V and 7 bases for J; bases not matched to a gene: 7. Germline values: CDR1 SNHLY, CDR2 FYNNEI. CDR3 length equals 15 residues. CDR3 in amino acids: CASSEAGGPLNEQFF. DNA for the CDR3: TGTGCCAGCAGTGAGGCGGGAGGGCCTCTAAATGAGCAGTTCTTC.

The chain combines TRBV6-6 with TRBJ1-4, with a possible D match to TRBD1 (6 bases). Germline CDR1 MNHNY, CDR2 SVGAGI (reference sequence). V lost 6 bases and J lost 8, with 22 bases in between. This CDR3 comprises 16 residues. Here the CDR3 reads CASSKQGLSGQEKLFF. DNA for the CDR3: TGTGCCAGCAGCAAACAGGGACTCTCGGGGCAGGAAAAACTGTTTTTT.

The chain joins TRBV29-1 to TRBJ1-1, with 9 bases that match TRBD1. Trimming at V came to 7 bases and at J to 1 base, leaving 7 bases not matched to a gene. This CDR3 comprises 14 residues. Germline V gene sequence: CDR1 SQVTM, CDR2 ANQGSEA. The CDR3 sequence: CSAYRGRGNTEAFF. The CDR3 nucleotides are TGCAGCGCCTACAGGGGGCGCGGGAACACTGAAGCTTTCTTT.

Written as DNA, the CDR3 is TGCAGCGTTGAGGGGAGGGGGCGCGACACCGGGGAGCTGTTTTTT. As protein: CSVEGRGRDTGELFF. The chain carries TRBV29-1 and TRBJ2-2; D is perhaps TRBD1 or TRBD2 (7 bases each). Looked up from germline, CDR1 is SQVTM and CDR2 is ANQGSEA. There are 15 residues in the CDR3. V shed 3 bases and J shed 3 bases, with 14 bases lying between them.

J is TRBJ2-7 and V is TRBV27; 8 bases are shared with TRBD2. Looked up from germline, CDR1 is MNHEY and CDR2 is SMNVEV (reference sequence). Losses at the gene ends were 5 bases for V and 5 bases for J; bases not matched to a gene: 11. This CDR3 is 15 amino acids long. The CDR3 coding sequence is TGTGCCAGCAGTGTCTTAGCGGGGCCGGTTGACGAGCAGTACTTC. This encodes CASSVLAGPVDEQYF.

The chain carries TRBV7-9 and TRBJ1-6, with D possibly being TRBD1 (5 bases). The ends were cut back, 3 bases at V and 9 bases at J, with 12 bases in the middle. This CDR3 comprises 14 residues. Germline CDR1 is SEHNR and CDR2 is FQNEAQ (reference sequence). CDR3 region: CASSLGPRGSPLHF. CDR3 DNA sequence: TGTGCCAGCAGCTTGGGACCACGGGGTTCACCCCTCCACTTT.

The chain is built from TRBV27 and TRBJ2-5; a possible D gene is TRBD1 (5 bases). Germline loops: CDR1 MNHEY, CDR2 SMNVEV (reference sequence). This CDR3 has 15 residues. V dropped 6 bases and J dropped 5 bases, with 19 bases sitting between them. The CDR3 DNA reads as TGTGCCAGCAGCCGCCCTGGCGGCAGGGCGGAGACCCAGTACTTC. Translation: CASSRPGGRAETQYF.

Details on this clone: At the DNA level, this CDR3 is encoded by other sequences in the same sample as well. This sequence joins TRBV6-5 and TRBJ2-3; the D is unclear. Germline CDR1 MNHEY, CDR2 SVGAGI. V was cut by 3 bases and J by 1 base, with 5 bases left in between. The length of the CDR3 is 13 residues. This chain's CDR3 is CASSYQGTDTQYF. CDR3 nucleotide sequence: TGTGCCAGCAGTTATCAGGGCACAGATACGCAGTATTTT.

The chain is built from TRBV9 and TRBJ2-7; D is uncertain. Germline assignment: CDR1 SGDLS and CDR2 YYNGEE. Trimming removed 0 bases from V and 2 bases from J, with 12 bases in between. The CDR3 runs 15 residues. CDR3 nucleotides: TGTGCCAGCAGCGTAGAACCAGGTTCAGCCTACGAGCAGTACTTC. Its translation: CASSVEPGSAYEQYF.

This chain uses TRBV6-6 with TRBJ2-5; D perhaps matches TRBD1 (5 bases). Between the trimmed V and J ends, which lost 7 bases and 1 base, there was a span of 10 bases. CDR1 is MNHNY, CDR2 SVGAGI, per germline (reference sequence). The CDR3 has 13 residues. In DNA, the CDR3 is TGTGCCAGCAATGGGGCCTCCCAAGAGACCCAGTACTTC. This translates into CASNGASQETQYF.

The chain employs TRBV7-3 and TRBJ2-7; either TRBD1 or TRBD2 may supply D (6 bases each). Deletions cut 5 bases from V and 4 bases from J, with 12 bases between. This CDR3 comprises 13 residues. Per the germline V gene, CDR1 is SGHTA and CDR2 is FQGTGA. The CDR3 bases are TGTGCCAGCAGCCTGCGGGACAAATACGAGCAGTACTTC. Its protein product is CASSLRDKYEQYF.

As to this clone: The sample contains more than one DNA sequence encoding this CDR3. The CDR3 protein is CASSSLAGEGTDTQYF. For the CDR3, the DNA is TGTGCCAGCAGCTCGCTAGCGGGAGAGGGTACAGATACGCAGTATTTT. The chain employs TRBV7-8 and TRBJ2-3; 10 nucleotides line up with TRBD2. Trimming at V came to 4 bases and at J to 3 bases, leaving 7 bases not matched to a gene. CDR3 size: 16 residues. CDR1 SGHVS and CDR2 FQNEAQ come from the germline V gene.

The chain couples TRBV29-1 to TRBJ2-2, with 8 bases lining up with TRBD2. The CDR3 is 15 amino acids. V was clipped by 4 bases and J by 4 bases; unmatched bases: 8. CDR1 and CDR2 from the germline V gene are SQVTM and ANQGSEA. In DNA, the CDR3 is TGCAGCGTTGGTGGAGCGGGAGTGCCCACCGGGGAGCTGTTTTTT. Translated, it gives CSVGGAGVPTGELFF.

The chain uses TRBV18 and TRBJ2-7; D is possibly TRBD2 (6 bases). The length of the CDR3 is 17 residues. Germline values: CDR1 KGHSH, CDR2 LQKENI. Trimming took off 5 bases at V and 2 bases at J, with 22 bases between the two ends. CDR3 coding DNA: TGTGCCAGCTCAACCCTGGGGACTGGCTACTCCCCCTACGAGCAGTACTTC. As protein: CASSTLGTGYSPYEQYF.

CDR3 region: CASSGPRSRDRGRPDTQYF. The CDR3 DNA is TGTGCCAGCAGCGGACCTCGGTCCCGGGACAGGGGGCGGCCAGATACGCAGTATTTT. The J gene is TRBJ2-3, the V gene TRBV9; TRBD1 aligns across 12 bases. J gave up 4 bases and V 3 bases, and 15 bases lay outside the gene matches. Germline values: CDR1 SGDLS, CDR2 YYNGEE. The CDR3 runs to 19 residues.

The chain has TRBV6-1 and TRBJ2-7; 9 bases line up with TRBD2. In germline, CDR1 is MNHNS, CDR2 SASEGT. J was trimmed by 2 bases and V by 2 bases; bases with no gene match: 7. The CDR3 is made up of 16 amino acids. The CDR3 protein is CASSETTSGFPYEQYF. Here the CDR3 DNA reads TGTGCCAGCAGTGAAACAACTAGCGGGTTCCCCTACGAGCAGTACTTC.

This clone has only a few counts. This rearrangement joins TRBV6-6 to TRBJ1-4; no firm D call. The V gene lost 7 bases and the J gene lost 3 bases, with 12 bases spanning the gap. This CDR3 region has 14 residues. Germline CDR1 MNHNY, CDR2 SVGAGI (reference sequence). The CDR3 loop is CASTPTPANEKLFF. The CDR3 DNA sequence: TGTGCCAGCACCCCAACTCCAGCTAATGAAAAACTGTTTTTT.

This chain uses TRBV14 with TRBJ2-7; 9 positions agree with TRBD2. V lost 4 bases and J lost 4; bases outside the gene matches: 11. Germline V gene lookup returns CDR1 SGHDN and CDR2 FVKESK. The CDR3 has 16 amino acids. The CDR3 sequence: CASSPLAGVTGYEQYF. CDR3 DNA sequence: TGTGCCAGCAGCCCATTAGCGGGAGTAACGGGTTACGAGCAGTACTTC.

The V gene is TRBV10-3, the J gene TRBJ2-7, with 8 bases lining up with TRBD2. The CDR3 is made up of 16 amino acids. Germline V lookup: CDR1 ENHRY, CDR2 SYGVKD. The J segment lost 2 bases and the V segment lost 6 bases, leaving 12 bases of the junction unmatched. The CDR3: CAIRGPGGQQTYEQYF. The CDR3 region has the DNA TGTGCCATCAGGGGTCCGGGAGGGCAGCAGACCTACGAGCAGTACTTC.

About this clone: Other nucleotide sequences from this sample produce the same CDR3. The V and J genes are TRBV18 and TRBJ1-2; 9 nucleotides line up with TRBD1. From germline, CDR1 is KGHSH and CDR2 LQKENI. With 0 bases clipped from V and 4 bases from J, the junction kept 3 bases outside the gene matches. The CDR3 covers 15 residues. CDR3 amino acids: CASSPPGQGVYGYTF. CDR3 nucleotide sequence: TGTGCCAGCTCACCACCGGGACAGGGAGTCTATGGCTACACCTTC.

The chain combines TRBV7-7 with TRBJ2-5; D uncertain. The germline V gene has CDR1 SSHAT and CDR2 FNYEAQ (reference sequence). The germline V and J ends were trimmed by 6 bases and 4 bases, with 21 bases remaining between them. This CDR3 spans 16 amino acids. The CDR3 coding sequence is TGTGCCAGCAGTCACACCGGGCCCTCAGTAGGAGAGACCCAGTACTTC. It yields the protein CASSHTGPSVGETQYF.

This rearrangement joins TRBV18 to TRBJ1-6; tentatively, D is TRBD1 (5 bases). Trimming took 10 bases from V and 9 from J, leaving 13 bases between them. The CDR3 covers 12 residues. The germline V gene has CDR1 KGHSH and CDR2 LQKENI. CDR3 in DNA: TGTGCCACATCCGAGGGGTTTTCACCCCTCCACTTT. It translates to CATSEGFSPLHF.

The chain combines TRBV29-1 with TRBJ2-5; 12 bases are shared with TRBD2. The CDR3 has 14 amino acids. The germline V gene has CDR1 SQVTM and CDR2 ANQGSEA. V shed 4 bases, J shed 5 bases, and the junction held 5 bases outside the gene matches. CDR3 region: CSVGGLAGGETQYF. CDR3 sequence (DNA): TGCAGCGTTGGGGGACTAGCGGGTGGCGAGACCCAGTACTTC.

This sequence joins TRBV19 and TRBJ2-5; 14 bases match TRBD2. Looked up from germline, CDR1 is LNHDA and CDR2 is SQIVND (reference sequence). The CDR3 length is 15 residues. V gave up 5 bases and J gave up 3 bases; unmatched junction bases: 2. CDR3: CASSEGLAGEETQYF. The CDR3 DNA reads as TGTGCCAGTAGTGAGGGACTAGCGGGAGAAGAGACCCAGTACTTC.

V is TRBV7-8 and J is TRBJ2-7; D perhaps matches TRBD2 (5 bases). Trimming shortened V by 6 bases and J by 3 bases, and 15 bases separated the two germline ends. This CDR3 is 14 amino acids long. Germline V lookup: CDR1 SGHVS, CDR2 FQNEAQ. The CDR3 loop is CASSLTRGSYEQYF. The CDR3 bases are TGTGCCAGCAGTCTTACCCGGGGAAGCTACGAGCAGTACTTC.

The chain couples TRBV29-1 to TRBJ2-3; D gene uncertain. CDR1 and CDR2 from the germline V gene are SQVTM and ANQGSEA. Trimming shortened V by 5 bases and J by 2 bases, and 20 bases separated the two germline ends. The CDR3 is 16 amino acids. In nucleotides, the CDR3 is TGCAGCGTTTCCCCCATGGAGCGACTTACCACAGATACGCAGTATTTT. Its translation is CSVSPMERLTTDTQYF.

Concerning this clone itself: This specimen includes other DNA sequences encoding the same CDR3. The chain is built from TRBV5-1 and TRBJ2-7, with D perhaps TRBD1 (5 bases). V was pared by 3 bases and J by 2 bases, with 9 bases between. CDR3 length: 13 residues. Germline CDR1 is SGHRS and CDR2 is YFSETQ. The CDR3 loop reads CASSWGQAYEQYF. The CDR3 DNA is TGCGCCAGCAGCTGGGGCCAGGCCTACGAGCAGTACTTC.

The CDR3: CASSYRGSYEQYF. The CDR3 DNA reads TGTGCCAGCAGCTACAGGGGGTCCTACGAGCAGTACTTC. The chain couples TRBV11-2 to TRBJ2-7, with 8 bases identical to TRBD1. The CDR3 length is 13 residues. With 4 bases clipped from V and 1 base from J, the junction kept 0 bases outside the gene matches. Germline loops: CDR1 SGHAT, CDR2 FQNNGV.

This sequence joins TRBV28 and TRBJ1-6, with D unclear. Germline V gene lookup returns CDR1 MDHEN and CDR2 SYDVKM. The V end was cut by 3 bases, the J end by 7 bases, with 4 bases between. CDR3 length: 12 amino acids. CDR3: CASSFPNSPLHF. CDR3 nucleotide sequence: TGTGCCAGCAGTTTCCCGAATTCACCCCTCCACTTT.